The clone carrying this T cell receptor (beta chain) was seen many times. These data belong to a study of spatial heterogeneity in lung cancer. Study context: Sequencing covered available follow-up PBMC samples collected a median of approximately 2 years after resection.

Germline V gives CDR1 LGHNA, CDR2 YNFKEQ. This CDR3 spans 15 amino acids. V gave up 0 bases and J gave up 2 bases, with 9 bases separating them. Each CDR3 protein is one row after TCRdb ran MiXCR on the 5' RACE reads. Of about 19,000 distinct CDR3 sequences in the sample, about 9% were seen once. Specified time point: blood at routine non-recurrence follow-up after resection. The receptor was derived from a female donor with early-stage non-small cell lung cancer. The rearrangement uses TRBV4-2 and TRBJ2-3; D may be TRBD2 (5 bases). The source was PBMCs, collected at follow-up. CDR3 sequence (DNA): TGTGCCAGCAGCCAAGAGGCTAGCATCACAGATACGCAGTATTTT. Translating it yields CASSQEASITDTQYF.